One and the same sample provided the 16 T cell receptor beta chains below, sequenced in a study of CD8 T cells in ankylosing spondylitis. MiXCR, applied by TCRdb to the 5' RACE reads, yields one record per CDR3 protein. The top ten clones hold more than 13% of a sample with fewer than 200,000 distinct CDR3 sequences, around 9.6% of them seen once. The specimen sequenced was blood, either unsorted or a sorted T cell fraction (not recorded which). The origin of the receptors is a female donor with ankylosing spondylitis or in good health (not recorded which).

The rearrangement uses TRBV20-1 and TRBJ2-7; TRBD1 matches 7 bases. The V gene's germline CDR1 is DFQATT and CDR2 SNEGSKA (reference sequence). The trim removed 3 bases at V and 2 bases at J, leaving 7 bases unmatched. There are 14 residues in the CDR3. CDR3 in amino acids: CSASDRDRPYEQYF. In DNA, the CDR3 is TGCAGTGCTAGTGACCGGGACAGACCCTACGAGCAGTACTTC.

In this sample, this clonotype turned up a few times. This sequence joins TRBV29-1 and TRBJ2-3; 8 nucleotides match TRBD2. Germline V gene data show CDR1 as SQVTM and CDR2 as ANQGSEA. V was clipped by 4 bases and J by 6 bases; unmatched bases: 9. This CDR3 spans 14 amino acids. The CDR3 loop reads CSVGRAGVDDTQYF. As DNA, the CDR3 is TGCAGCGTTGGGAGAGCGGGAGTGGACGATACGCAGTATTTT.

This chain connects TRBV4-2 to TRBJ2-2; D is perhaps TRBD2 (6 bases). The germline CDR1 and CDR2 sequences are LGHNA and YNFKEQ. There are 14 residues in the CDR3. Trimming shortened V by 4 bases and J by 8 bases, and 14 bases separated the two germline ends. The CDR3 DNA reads TGTGCCAGCAGCCTAGGGAGGCGGATAGGGGAGCTGTTTTTT. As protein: CASSLGRRIGELFF.

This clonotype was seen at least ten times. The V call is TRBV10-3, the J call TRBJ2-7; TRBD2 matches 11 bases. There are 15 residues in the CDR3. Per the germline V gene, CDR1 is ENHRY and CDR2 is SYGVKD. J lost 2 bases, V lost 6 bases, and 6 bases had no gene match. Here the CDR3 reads CAIRGTSGNPYEQYF. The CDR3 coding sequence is TGTGCCATCAGAGGGACTAGCGGCAATCCCTACGAGCAGTACTTC.

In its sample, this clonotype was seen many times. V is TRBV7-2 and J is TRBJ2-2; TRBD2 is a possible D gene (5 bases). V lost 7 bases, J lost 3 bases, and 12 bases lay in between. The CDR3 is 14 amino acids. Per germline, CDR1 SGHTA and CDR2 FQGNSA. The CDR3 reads CASTVTRYTGELFF. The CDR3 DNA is TGTGCCAGCACCGTAACTAGGTACACCGGGGAGCTGTTTTTT. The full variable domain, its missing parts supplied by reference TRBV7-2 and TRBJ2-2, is GAGVSQSPSNKVTEKGKDVELRCDPISGHTALYWYRQSLGQGLEFLIYFQGNSAPDKSGLPSDRFSAERTGGSVSTLTIQRTQQEDSAVYLCASTVTRYTGELFFGEGSRLTVL.

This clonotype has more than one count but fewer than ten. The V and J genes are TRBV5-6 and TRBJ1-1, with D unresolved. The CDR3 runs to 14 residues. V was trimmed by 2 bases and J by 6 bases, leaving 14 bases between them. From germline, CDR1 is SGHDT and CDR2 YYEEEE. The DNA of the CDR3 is TGTGCCAGCAGCTTCTCGAACCACCCCGCTGAAGCTTTCTTT. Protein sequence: CASSFSNHPAEAFF.

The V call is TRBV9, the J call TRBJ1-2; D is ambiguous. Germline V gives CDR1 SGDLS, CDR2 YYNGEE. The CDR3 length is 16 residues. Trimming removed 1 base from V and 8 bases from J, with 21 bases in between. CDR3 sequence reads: CASSVNPGQSNRGYTF. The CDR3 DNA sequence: TGTGCCAGCAGCGTAAACCCCGGGCAGAGCAATAGGGGCTACACCTTC.

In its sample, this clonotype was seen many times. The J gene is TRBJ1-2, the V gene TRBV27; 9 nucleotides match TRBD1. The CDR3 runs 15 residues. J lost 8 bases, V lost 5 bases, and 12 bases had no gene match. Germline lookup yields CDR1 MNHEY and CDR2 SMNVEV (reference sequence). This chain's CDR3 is CASSPYPTGGRGYTF. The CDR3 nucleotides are TGTGCCAGCAGTCCCTACCCGACAGGGGGTCGGGGCTACACCTTC.

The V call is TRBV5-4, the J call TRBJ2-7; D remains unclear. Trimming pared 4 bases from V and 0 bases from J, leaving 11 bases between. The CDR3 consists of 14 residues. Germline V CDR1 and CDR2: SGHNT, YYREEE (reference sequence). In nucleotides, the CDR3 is TGTGCCAGCAGCAAGGAAACAACCTCCTACGAGCAGTACTTC. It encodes CASSKETTSYEQYF. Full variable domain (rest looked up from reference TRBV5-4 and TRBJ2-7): ETGVTQSPTHLIKTRGQQVTLRCSSQSGHNTVSWYQQALGQGPQFIFQYYREEENGRGNFPPRFSGLQFPNYSSELNVNALELDDSALYLCASSKETTSYEQYFGPGTRLTVT.

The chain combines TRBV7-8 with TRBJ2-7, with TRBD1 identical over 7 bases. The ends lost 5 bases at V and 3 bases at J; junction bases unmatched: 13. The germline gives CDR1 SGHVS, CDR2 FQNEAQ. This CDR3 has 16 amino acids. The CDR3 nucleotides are TGTGCCAGCAGCGGACACAGGGGCGGTAACTTCTACGAGCAGTACTTC. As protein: CASSGHRGGNFYEQYF.

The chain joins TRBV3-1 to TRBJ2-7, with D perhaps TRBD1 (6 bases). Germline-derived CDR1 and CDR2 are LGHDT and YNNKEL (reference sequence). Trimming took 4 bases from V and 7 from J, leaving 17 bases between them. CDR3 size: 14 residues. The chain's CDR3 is CASSPGAYSVEQYF. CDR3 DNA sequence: TGTGCCAGCAGCCCAGGGGCTTATTCGGTAGAGCAGTACTTC.

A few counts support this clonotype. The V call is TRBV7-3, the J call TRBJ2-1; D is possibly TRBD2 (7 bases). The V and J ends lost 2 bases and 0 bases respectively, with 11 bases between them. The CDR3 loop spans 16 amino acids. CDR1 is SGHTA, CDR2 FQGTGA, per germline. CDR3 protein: CASSLGGAGSYNEQFF. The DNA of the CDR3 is TGTGCCAGCAGCTTAGGGGGGGCAGGCTCCTACAATGAGCAGTTCTTC.

The CDR3 DNA reads TGCAGTGCAGGAGACAGGGGACGGGCGGGCACCCTCCACTTT. This encodes CSAGDRGRAGTLHF. The rearrangement uses TRBV20-1 and TRBJ1-6, with 8 bases identical to TRBD1. The germline V gene encodes CDR1 DFQATT and CDR2 SNEGSKA (reference sequence). The CDR3 covers 14 residues. The J segment lost 14 bases and the V segment lost 6 bases, leaving 15 bases of the junction unmatched.

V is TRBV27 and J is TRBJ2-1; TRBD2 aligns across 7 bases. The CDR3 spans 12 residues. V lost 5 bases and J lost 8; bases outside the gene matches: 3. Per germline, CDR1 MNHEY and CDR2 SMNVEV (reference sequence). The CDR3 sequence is CASSKTSHEQFF. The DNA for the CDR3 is TGTGCCAGCAGTAAGACTAGCCATGAGCAGTTCTTC.

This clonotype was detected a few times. The CDR3 DNA is TGTGCCAGCAGCCGTCCTAAACCCCTCCACTTT. This codes for CASSRPKPLHF. The chain joins TRBV4-2 to TRBJ1-6; no definite D call. The CDR3 consists of 11 residues. Germline CDR1 and CDR2: LGHNA and YNFKEQ. The V end lost 4 bases, the J end lost 12 bases, and 7 bases lay between the germline ends.

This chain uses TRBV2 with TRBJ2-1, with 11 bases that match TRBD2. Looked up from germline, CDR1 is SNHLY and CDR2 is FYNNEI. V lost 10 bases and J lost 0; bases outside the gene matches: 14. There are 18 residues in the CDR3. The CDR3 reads CAITMTSGIYSSYNEQFF. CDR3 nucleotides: TGTGCCATCACCATGACTAGCGGGATTTATAGCTCCTACAATGAGCAGTTCTTC.